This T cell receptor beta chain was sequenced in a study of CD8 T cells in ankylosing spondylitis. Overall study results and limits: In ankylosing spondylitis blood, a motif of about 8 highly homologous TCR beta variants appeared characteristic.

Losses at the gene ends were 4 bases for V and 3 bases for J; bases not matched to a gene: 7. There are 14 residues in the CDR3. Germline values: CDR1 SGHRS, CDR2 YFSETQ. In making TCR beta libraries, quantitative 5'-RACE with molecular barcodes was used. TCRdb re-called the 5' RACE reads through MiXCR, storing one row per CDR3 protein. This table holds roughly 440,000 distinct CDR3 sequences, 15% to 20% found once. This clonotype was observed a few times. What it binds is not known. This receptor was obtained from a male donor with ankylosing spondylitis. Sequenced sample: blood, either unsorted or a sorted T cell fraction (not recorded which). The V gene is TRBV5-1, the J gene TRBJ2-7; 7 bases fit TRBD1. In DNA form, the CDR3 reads TGCGCCAGCAGCCCTTTCGGACAGGTCTACGAGCAGTACTTC. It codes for CASSPFGQVYEQYF.